The rows below give T cell receptor beta chains drawn from one sample of a study of shared clonotypes between healthy human individuals. Assay used: immunoSEQ multiplex PCR; TCRdb lists only in-frame clones, some missing. The profile shows nearly 2 million clones, roughly 95% of them singletons. Sequencing input: naive CD8+ T cells sorted from blood. The receptor source for this set is a man in his late teens or twenties in good health. The CDR3 runs from the conserved cysteine through the conserved F or W. Fields, in order: J gene, clone size, D gene, V gene, CDR3 protein, CDR3 DNA. D genes are given only for firm matches. Clone size is not always given. Where it is, it says once, few, many or a class for expanded clones.

J gene: TRBJ2-3; clone size: NA; D gene: TRBD2; V gene: TRBV2; CDR3 protein: CASSELGGLAASTDTQYF; CDR3 DNA: TGTGCCAGCAGTGAGTTGGGGGGACTAGCGGCCAGCACAGATACGCAGTATTTT
J gene: TRBJ2-7; clone size: NA; D gene: TRBD1; V gene: TRBV7-9; CDR3 protein: CASSPAGGGQQYF; CDR3 DNA: TGTGCCAGCAGCCCAGCAGGGGGCGGGCAGCAGTACTTC
J gene: TRBJ1-1; clone size: few; D gene: NA; V gene: TRBV7-3; CDR3 protein: CASSPSGENTEAFF; CDR3 DNA: TGTGCCAGCAGCCCTTCGGGGGAAAACACTGAAGCTTTCTTT
J gene: TRBJ2-7; clone size: NA; D gene: NA; V gene: TRBV7-6; CDR3 protein: CASSSDLSYEQYF; CDR3 DNA: TGTGCCAGCAGCTCCGACTTATCATACGAGCAGTACTTC
J gene: TRBJ2-7; clone size: NA; D gene: NA; V gene: TRBV10-2; CDR3 protein: CASSESVPIEQYF; CDR3 DNA: TGCGCCAGCAGTGAGTCGGTACCGATCGAGCAGTACTTC
J gene: TRBJ2-7; clone size: NA; D gene: TRBD2; V gene: TRBV28; CDR3 protein: CASSSPLLAANSYEQYF; CDR3 DNA: TGTGCCAGCAGTTCCCCCCTACTAGCGGCCAACTCCTACGAGCAGTACTTC
J gene: TRBJ2-1; clone size: once; D gene: TRBD2; V gene: TRBV2; CDR3 protein: CASSDSGGRDEQFF; CDR3 DNA: TGTGCCAGCAGTGATAGCGGGGGGCGGGATGAGCAGTTCTTC
J gene: TRBJ2-3; clone size: NA; D gene: NA; V gene: TRBV9; CDR3 protein: CASSKGGTSTDTQYF; CDR3 DNA: TGTGCCAGCAGCAAAGGGGGGACTAGCACAGATACGCAGTATTTT
J gene: TRBJ2-7; clone size: once; D gene: NA; V gene: TRBV2; CDR3 protein: CASSEADRTYEQYF; CDR3 DNA: TGTGCCAGCAGTGAAGCGGACAGAACCTACGAGCAGTACTTC
J gene: TRBJ2-3; clone size: NA; D gene: TRBD1; V gene: TRBV27; CDR3 protein: CASSFMTGRTDTQYF; CDR3 DNA: TGTGCCAGCAGTTTCATGACAGGGCGCACAGATACGCAGTATTTT
J gene: TRBJ2-3; clone size: NA; D gene: NA; V gene: TRBV2; CDR3 protein: CATVRTDTQYF; CDR3 DNA: TGTGCCACCGTGCGCACAGATACGCAGTATTTT
J gene: TRBJ2-2; clone size: NA; D gene: NA; V gene: TRBV19; CDR3 protein: CASAPEPSGAGELFF; CDR3 DNA: TGTGCCAGTGCTCCGGAGCCTTCGGGCGCCGGGGAGCTGTTTTTT
J gene: TRBJ2-5; clone size: NA; D gene: NA; V gene: TRBV27; CDR3 protein: CASSLSTGPQETQYF; CDR3 DNA: TGTGCCAGCAGTCTATCCACAGGGCCCCAAGAGACCCAGTACTTC
J gene: TRBJ1-1; clone size: few; D gene: NA; V gene: TRBV13; CDR3 protein: CASRPTGITEAFF; CDR3 DNA: TGTGCCAGCAGACCTACAGGGATCACTGAAGCTTTCTTT
J gene: TRBJ2-7; clone size: NA; D gene: TRBD1; V gene: TRBV7-9; CDR3 protein: CASSSRFGTGEGEQYF; CDR3 DNA: TGTGCCAGCAGCTCTCGGTTCGGGACAGGGGAAGGGGAGCAGTACTTC
J gene: TRBJ2-7; clone size: NA; D gene: TRBD2; V gene: TRBV7-8; CDR3 protein: CASSLAERGFSYEQYF; CDR3 DNA: TGTGCCAGCAGCTTAGCCGAGCGGGGGTTCTCCTACGAGCAGTACTTC
J gene: TRBJ2-3; clone size: NA; D gene: TRBD2; V gene: TRBV4-1; CDR3 protein: CASSPQGLADRDTQYF; CDR3 DNA: TGCGCCAGCAGCCCCCAGGGACTAGCGGACCGAGATACGCAGTATTTT
J gene: TRBJ1-1; clone size: NA; D gene: TRBD1; V gene: TRBV9; CDR3 protein: CASSGITGGTEAFF; CDR3 DNA: TGTGCCAGCAGCGGGATCACAGGGGGCACTGAAGCTTTCTTT
J gene: TRBJ2-7; clone size: NA; D gene: TRBD2; V gene: TRBV5-4; CDR3 protein: CASSLGRGGSYEQYF; CDR3 DNA: TGTGCCAGCAGCTTGGGACGGGGGGGCTCGTACGAGCAGTACTTC
J gene: TRBJ1-4; clone size: NA; D gene: TRBD1; V gene: TRBV2; CDR3 protein: CASSQDRGDEKLFF; CDR3 DNA: TGTGCCAGCAGTCAGGACAGGGGTGATGAAAAACTGTTTTTT
J gene: TRBJ1-3; clone size: NA; D gene: NA; V gene: TRBV4-3; CDR3 protein: CASSQDSASSGNTIYF; CDR3 DNA: TGCGCCAGCAGCCAAGACTCGGCAAGCTCTGGAAACACCATATATTTT
J gene: TRBJ1-1; clone size: NA; D gene: NA; V gene: TRBV18; CDR3 protein: CATLGGETEAFF; CDR3 DNA: TGTGCCACCCTAGGGGGGGAAACTGAAGCTTTCTTT
J gene: TRBJ1-3; clone size: NA; D gene: NA; V gene: TRBV4-1; CDR3 protein: CASSQAWGGGESRNTIYF; CDR3 DNA: TGCGCCAGCAGCCAAGCGTGGGGCGGGGGGGAATCTAGAAACACCATATATTTT
J gene: TRBJ2-3; clone size: NA; D gene: TRBD2; V gene: TRBV10-1; CDR3 protein: CASSGLAGRTDTQYF; CDR3 DNA: TGCGCCAGCAGTGGACTAGCGGGTCGCACAGATACGCAGTATTTT